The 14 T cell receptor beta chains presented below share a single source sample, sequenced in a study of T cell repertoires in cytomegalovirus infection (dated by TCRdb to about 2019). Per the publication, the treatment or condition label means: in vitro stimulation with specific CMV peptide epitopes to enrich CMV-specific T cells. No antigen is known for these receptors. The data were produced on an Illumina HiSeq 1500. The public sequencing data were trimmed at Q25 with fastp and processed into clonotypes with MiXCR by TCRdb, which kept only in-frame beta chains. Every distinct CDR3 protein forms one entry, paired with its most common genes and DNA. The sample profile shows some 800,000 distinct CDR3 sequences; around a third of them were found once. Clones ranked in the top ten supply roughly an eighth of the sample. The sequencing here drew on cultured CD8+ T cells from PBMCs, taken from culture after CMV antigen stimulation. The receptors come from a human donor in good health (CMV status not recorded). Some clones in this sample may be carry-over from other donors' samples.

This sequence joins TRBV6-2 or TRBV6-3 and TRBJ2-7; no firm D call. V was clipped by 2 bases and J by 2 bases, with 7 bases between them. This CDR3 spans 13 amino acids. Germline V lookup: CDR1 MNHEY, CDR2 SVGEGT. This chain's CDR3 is CASSYDPPYEQYV. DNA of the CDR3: TGTGCCAGCAGTTACGATCCGCCCTACGAGCAGTACGTC.

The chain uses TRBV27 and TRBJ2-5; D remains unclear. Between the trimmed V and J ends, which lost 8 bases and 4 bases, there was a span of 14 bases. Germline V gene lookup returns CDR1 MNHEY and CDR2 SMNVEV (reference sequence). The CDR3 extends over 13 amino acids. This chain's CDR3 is CASGFPPRETQYF. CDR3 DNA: TGTGCCAGCGGGTTTCCACCCCGAGAGACCCAGTACTTC.

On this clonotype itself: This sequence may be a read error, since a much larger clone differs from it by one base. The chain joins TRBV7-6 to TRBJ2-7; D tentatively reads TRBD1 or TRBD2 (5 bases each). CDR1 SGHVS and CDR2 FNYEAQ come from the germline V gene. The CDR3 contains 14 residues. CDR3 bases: TGTGACAGCAGCCAACCGGGGCGAACCTACGAGCAGTACGTC. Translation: CDSSQPGRTYEQYV.

The CDR3: CASSQGLRAGGQETQYF. In nucleotides, the CDR3 is TGTGCCAGCAGCCAAGGTTTGCGAGCGGGGGGACAAGAGACCCAGTACTTC. The V gene is TRBV4-2, the J gene TRBJ2-5, with 9 bases identical to TRBD2. Germline trimming cut 1 base from V and 2 bases from J; bases unmatched to any gene: 8. The CDR3 consists of 17 residues. Germline lookup yields CDR1 LGHNA and CDR2 YNFKEQ.

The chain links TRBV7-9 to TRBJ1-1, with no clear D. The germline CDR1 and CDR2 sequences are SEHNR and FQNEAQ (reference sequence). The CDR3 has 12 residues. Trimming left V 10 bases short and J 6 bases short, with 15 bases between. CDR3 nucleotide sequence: TGTGCCATGTCGCGGGTACCCTCTGAAGCTTTCTTT. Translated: CAMSRVPSEAFF.

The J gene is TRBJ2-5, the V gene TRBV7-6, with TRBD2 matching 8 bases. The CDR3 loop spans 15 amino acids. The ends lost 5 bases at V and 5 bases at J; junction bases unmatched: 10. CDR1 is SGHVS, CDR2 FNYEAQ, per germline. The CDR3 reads CASSLPGTGGETQYF. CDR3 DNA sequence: TGTGCCAGCAGCCTCCCCGGGACGGGAGGGGAGACCCAGTACTTC.

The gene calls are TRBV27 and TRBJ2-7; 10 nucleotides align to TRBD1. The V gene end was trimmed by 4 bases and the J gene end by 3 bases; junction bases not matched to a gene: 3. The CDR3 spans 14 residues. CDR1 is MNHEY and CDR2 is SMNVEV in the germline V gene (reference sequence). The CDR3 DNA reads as TGTGCCAGCAGTTGGGACAGGGGCGGCTACGAGCAGTACTTC. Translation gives CASSWDRGGYEQYF.

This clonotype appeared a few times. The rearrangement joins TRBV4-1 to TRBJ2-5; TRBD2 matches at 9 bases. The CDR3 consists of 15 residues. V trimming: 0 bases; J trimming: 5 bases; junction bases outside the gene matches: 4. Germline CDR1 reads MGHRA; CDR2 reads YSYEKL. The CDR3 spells CASSQDKSGGETQYF. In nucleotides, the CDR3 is TGCGCCAGCAGCCAAGATAAGAGCGGGGGGGAGACCCAGTACTTC.

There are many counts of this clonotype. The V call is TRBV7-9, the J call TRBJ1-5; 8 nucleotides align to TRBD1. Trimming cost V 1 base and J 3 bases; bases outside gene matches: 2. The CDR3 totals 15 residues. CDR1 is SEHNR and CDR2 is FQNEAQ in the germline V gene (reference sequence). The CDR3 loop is CASSLGDRPNQPQHF. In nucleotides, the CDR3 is TGTGCCAGCAGCTTAGGGGACAGGCCCAATCAGCCCCAGCATTTT.

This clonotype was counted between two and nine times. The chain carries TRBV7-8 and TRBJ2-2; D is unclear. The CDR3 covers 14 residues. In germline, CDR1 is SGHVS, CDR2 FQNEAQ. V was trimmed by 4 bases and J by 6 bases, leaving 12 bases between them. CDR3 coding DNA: TGTGCCAGCAGCTCCACGAATATCGCCGGGGAGCTGTTTTTT. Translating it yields CASSSTNIAGELFF.

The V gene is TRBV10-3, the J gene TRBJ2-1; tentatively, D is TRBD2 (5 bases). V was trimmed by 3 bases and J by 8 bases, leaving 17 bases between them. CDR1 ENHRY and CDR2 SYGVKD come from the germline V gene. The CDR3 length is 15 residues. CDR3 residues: CAISDREGRVHEQFF. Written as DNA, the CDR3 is TGTGCCATCAGTGACCGCGAGGGTAGGGTCCATGAGCAGTTCTTC.

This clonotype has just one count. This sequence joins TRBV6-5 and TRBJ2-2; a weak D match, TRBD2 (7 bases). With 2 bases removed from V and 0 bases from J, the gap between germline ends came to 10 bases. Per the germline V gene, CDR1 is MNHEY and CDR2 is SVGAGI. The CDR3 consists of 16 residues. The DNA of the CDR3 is TGTGCCAGCAGTTACGGGGGGGCGCCGAACACCGGGGAGCTGTTTTTT. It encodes CASSYGGAPNTGELFF.

The CDR3 loop is CATRGPDGEQFF. The CDR3 DNA follows: TGTGCCACCAGAGGACCGGACGGGGAGCAGTTCTTC. The rearrangement joins TRBV24-1 to TRBJ2-1; D remains ambiguous. V dropped 7 bases and J dropped 10 bases, with 13 bases sitting between them. Germline V gives CDR1 KGHDR, CDR2 SFDVKD. The CDR3 sequence is 12 residues long.

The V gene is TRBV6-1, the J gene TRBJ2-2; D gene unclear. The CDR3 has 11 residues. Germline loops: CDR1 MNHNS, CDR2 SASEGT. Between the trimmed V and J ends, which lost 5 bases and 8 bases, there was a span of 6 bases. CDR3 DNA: TGTGCCAGCAGTTACGTTGGGGAGCTGTTTTTT. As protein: CASSYVGELFF.